The present T cell receptor (beta chain) was sequenced within a study of technical replicates of blood from a few donors. CDR3 length: 10 amino acids. V was clipped by 5 bases and J by 15 bases; unmatched bases: 5. The germline gives CDR1 GTSNPN, CDR2 SVGIG (reference sequence). The table came from immunoSEQ multiplex PCR; TCRdb's copy has only in-frame clones and leaves some out. The repertoire has about 81,000 clones, roughly four fifths of them found once; the top ten carry roughly 3.9%. This receptor was identified in a human donor in good health. Some clones in this sample may be carry-over from other donors' samples. The chain recombines TRBV30 with TRBJ2-1, with 9 bases that match TRBD1. Material for sequencing was PBMCs. CDR3 DNA sequence: TGTGCCTGGGGGGACAGGGCGCGGTTCTTC. Amino acid sequence: CAWGDRARFF.